This TCR beta chain was obtained from a study of shared clonotypes between healthy human individuals. Whole-study context: Donor composition was a couple of women and a few men, aged 18 to 49.

Whole-study results and caveats: Among non-shared clonotypes, generation probabilities were lower than among those shared by all four donors. The study drew on few donors, limiting represented genetic and exposure-history diversity. Shared across a handful of donors were around 5% of the naive CD4 clonotypes.

Using immunoSEQ multiplex PCR, the repertoire was profiled, and TCRdb retains in-frame clones only, with some absent. The sample has over a million clones; approximately 98.5% are singletons. A remark on this clone: The antigen is undetermined.

Trimming took 11 bases from V and 5 from J, leaving 23 bases between them. Germline lookup yields CDR1 SEHNR and CDR2 FQNEAQ (reference sequence). CDR3 size: 15 residues. The sequencing input was naive CD4+ T cells sorted from blood. Documented subset: CD45RA+ positively selected. The TCR was taken from a man aged 30-40 years in good health. The chain joins TRBV7-9 to TRBJ2-3; possible D gene TRBD1, 7 bases. DNA for the CDR3: TGTGCCGGCCGCCGGGGGACAGCTTACGGAGATACGCAGTATTTT. Amino acids: CAGRRGTAYGDTQYF.